In its sample, the clone carrying this T cell receptor (beta chain) was seen many times. Its antigen remains unknown. Enrollment excluded any patients with other autoimmune diseases, uncontrolled infections, pregnancy or lactation. Clinical symptoms and serum thyroxine were used for diagnosis; TRAb, thyroid ultrasound and orbital computed tomography were also relied on. The data stem from a study of Graves' ophthalmopathy and Graves' hyperthyroidism. Study details: Ahead of any treatment, peripheral blood was obtained at the initial diagnosis.

General study results and limits: Also, most clonotypes expanded in the thyroid above 0.001 frequency appeared in blood.

RNA transcripts were the source from which TCR beta CDR3 regions were amplified. A first-round RT-PCR used HTBI primers, followed by a second-round multiplex PCR. One entry per CDR3 protein, called by TCRdb with MiXCR from the multiplex PCR reads. The table records fewer than 400,000 distinct CDR3 sequences, around 19% of them present only once. Sequencing used peripheral blood. This TCR came from a woman between 18 and 29 years old with Graves' ophthalmopathy.

The CDR3 region has the DNA TGTGCCACCAAGCCCCAGACAGGCAGCTCCTACGAGCAGTACTTC. Its protein is CATKPQTGSSYEQYF. J is TRBJ2-7 and V is TRBV24-1, with D maybe TRBD1 (6 bases). The CDR3 contains 15 residues. Germline loops: CDR1 KGHDR, CDR2 SFDVKD. The germline V and J ends were trimmed by 8 bases and 0 bases, with 16 bases remaining between them.